In this sample, the clone carrying this T cell receptor beta chain turned up once. Produced via immunoSEQ multiplex PCR; TCRdb's table is partial and in-frame only. The sample lists 380,000 or so clones; around 89% were seen once. The entry originates in a study of Ad26.COV2.S vaccination and SARS-CoV-2 variants. Germline loops: CDR1 MGHRA, CDR2 YSYEKL. The CDR3 has 16 residues. The V end was cut by 0 bases, the J end by 5 bases, with 16 bases between. Treatment defined: about 20 received Ad26.COV2.S at low or high dose, single or two shots; several received placebo; per-sample allocation not given. Samples came from day 63 after the first vaccine or placebo injection.

The rearrangement uses TRBV4-1 and TRBJ2-5; tentative D call: TRBD1 (6 bases). The source was peripheral blood, collected in a trial of Ad26.COV2.S vaccine versus placebo. This receptor was identified in a person between 18 and 65 years old who received the Ad26.COV2.S COVID-19 vaccine or a placebo. The CDR3 sequence: CASSQDLRGGGETQYF. The CDR3 bases are TGCGCCAGCAGCCAAGATCTGAGAGGGGGTGGGGAGACCCAGTACTTC.